A selection of T cell receptor beta chains follows, all from one sample in a study of glioma-infiltrating T cells after dendritic cell vaccination. Profiled with immunoSEQ multiplex PCR; TCRdb holds only in-frame clones, not every one. The table includes around 87,000 clones, roughly 80% detected once. This material consisted of blood, taken after dendritic cell vaccination. Every receptor here comes from a human donor with glioblastoma. Each CDR3 is given with its conserved first and last residue. D genes are given only for firm matches. Clone size, where shown, is once, few, many, or a class for clones that have expanded.

D	size	V	J	CDR3	DNA
-	once	TRBV2	TRBJ1-2	CASRPDGGGHYGYTF	TGTGCCAGCAGACCCGACGGGGGTGGACACTATGGCTACACCTTC
-	-	TRBV7-7	TRBJ2-5	CASSLGGPETQYF	TGTGCCAGCAGCTTAGGTGGGCCGGAGACCCAGTACTTC
-	-	TRBV5-6	TRBJ2-7	CASSAGPGEGASYEQYF	TGTGCCAGCAGCGCAGGGCCGGGGGAAGGTGCCTCCTACGAGCAGTACTTC
TRBD2	once	TRBV4-1	TRBJ2-1	CASSQGGGLYNEQFF	TGCGCCAGCAGCCAAGGCGGGGGACTTTACAATGAGCAGTTCTTC
-	-	TRBV7-2	TRBJ1-3	CASTPDSSGNTIYF	TGTGCCAGCACTCCGGACAGTTCTGGAAACACCATATATTTT
TRBD1	-	TRBV6-6	TRBJ1-2	CASSRTGGYGYTF	TGTGCCAGCAGTCGGACAGGAGGCTATGGCTACACCTTC
-	-	TRBV19	TRBJ2-7	CASSMRETYEQYF	TGTGCCAGTAGTATGAGAGAAACCTACGAGCAGTACTTC
-	-	TRBV5-8	TRBJ1-1	CASPTRRGKSGKNTEAFF	TGTGCCAGCCCCACGCGTCGGGGAAAATCAGGCAAGAACACTGAAGCTTTCTTT
TRBD2	-	TRBV9	TRBJ2-1	CASSGVHLAGGAGEQFF	TGTGCCAGCAGCGGGGTTCATCTAGCGGGGGGCGCGGGTGAGCAGTTCTTC
-	many	TRBV7-2	TRBJ1-2	CASSLIRSGYGYTF	TGTGCCAGCAGCTTAATTAGATCTGGTTATGGCTACACCTTC
-	few	TRBV19	TRBJ1-3	CASSKQYSGNTIYF	TGTGCCAGTAGTAAACAGTACTCTGGAAACACCATATATTTT
TRBD1	-	TRBV7-3	TRBJ1-6	CASGRTGRNSPLHF	TGTGCCAGCGGTCGGACAGGGAGGAATTCACCCCTCCACTTT
-	-	TRBV7-9	TRBJ2-7	CASSPRDPWGYEQYF	TGTGCCAGCAGCCCGCGGGATCCGTGGGGGTACGAGCAGTACTTC
TRBD1	-	TRBV7-6	TRBJ1-2	CASSPTGGGYTF	TGTGCCAGCAGCCCGACAGGGGGTGGCTACACCTTC
TRBD1	-	TRBV5-1	TRBJ2-7	CASSYTGGFYEQYF	TGCGCCAGCAGCTATACAGGGGGCTTCTACGAGCAGTACTTC
TRBD1	many	TRBV29-1	TRBJ1-2	CSVGTGSNYGYTF	TGCAGCGTCGGGACAGGGTCCAACTATGGCTACACCTTC
-	-	TRBV19	TRBJ1-1	CASSIGGGNTEAFF	TGTGCCAGTAGTATAGGCGGCGGGAACACTGAAGCTTTCTTT
-	-	TRBV15	TRBJ1-1	CATSRDSGEHTEAFF	TGTGCCACCAGCAGAGATTCAGGGGAACACACTGAAGCTTTCTTT
TRBD2	once	TRBV5-1	TRBJ2-3	CASSSGLAGSTDTQYF	TGCGCCAGCAGCTCGGGACTAGCGGGGAGCACAGATACGCAGTATTTT
TRBD1	-	TRBV11-2	TRBJ2-5	CASSLGDRVGVETQYF	TGTGCCAGCAGCTTAGGGGACAGGGTGGGGGTAGAGACCCAGTACTTC
-	-	TRBV6-1	TRBJ1-6	CASSDRGARIYSPLHF	TGTGCCAGCAGTGACCGGGGGGCGCGAATTTATTCACCCCTCCACTTT
TRBD1	-	TRBV2	TRBJ2-1	CASSPQTGGSDEQFF	TGTGCCAGCAGCCCCCAAACAGGGGGCTCCGATGAGCAGTTCTTC
TRBD1	-	TRBV29-1	TRBJ1-2	CSVAQGSDGYTF	TGCAGCGTAGCACAGGGGTCAGATGGCTACACCTTC
-	-	TRBV30	TRBJ1-4	CAWSVPGVGEKLFF	TGTGCCTGGAGTGTACCAGGGGTAGGCGAAAAACTGTTTTTT
-	few	TRBV27	TRBJ2-7	CASSLSRSSHEQYF	TGTGCCAGCAGTTTATCACGGAGTAGCCACGAGCAGTACTTC
TRBD2	-	TRBV2	TRBJ2-1	CASGLNRGGSYNEQFF	TGTGCCAGCGGCTTGAATCGGGGGGGGTCCTACAATGAGCAGTTCTTC
TRBD1	-	TRBV19	TRBJ2-7	CASSTSRDRVSYEQYF	TGTGCCAGTAGTACGTCCCGGGACAGGGTCTCCTACGAGCAGTACTTC
-	-	TRBV12-5	TRBJ1-3	CASGSRQQGIGNTIYF	TGTGCTAGTGGTTCCCGACAACAGGGAATTGGAAACACCATATATTTT
-	-	TRBV6-5	TRBJ1-2	CASSYSRDYGYTF	TGTGCCAGCAGTTACTCGAGAGACTATGGCTACACCTTC
TRBD1	few	TRBV5-5	TRBJ1-3	CASSLTGDNGNTIYF	TGTGCCAGCAGCCTGACAGGGGATAATGGAAACACCATATATTTT
TRBD1	-	TRBV10-3	TRBJ1-6	CAISESRRGQGKNSPLHF	TGTGCCATCAGTGAATCCAGGAGGGGACAGGGGAAGAATTCACCCCTCCACTTT
-	-	TRBV7-7	TRBJ1-5	CASDTLEQPQHF	TGTGCCAGCGATACCCTAGAGCAGCCCCAGCATTTT
TRBD2	-	TRBV6-1	TRBJ2-7	CASSEVWGTKDEQYF	TGTGCCAGCAGTGAGGTCTGGGGGACTAAGGACGAGCAGTACTTC